The present entry profiles one T cell receptor (beta chain) with its context. This sample is drawn from a study of T cell responses to AZD1222 COVID-19 vaccine. Method: immunoSEQ multiplex PCR; TCRdb's copy keeps in-frame clones and lacks some. Here the sample spans 90,000 to 120,000 clones, just over 90% being singletons. This receptor was obtained from an adult who received the AZD1222 COVID-19 vaccine. The starting material was peripheral blood, obtained 28 days after the second AZD1222 dose.

The CDR3: CASSGIRQEARQPQHF. The CDR3 nucleotides are TGTGCCAGCAGTGGTATTAGACAGGAAGCAAGGCAGCCCCAGCATTTT. The chain recombines TRBV6-1 with TRBJ1-5, with D tentatively TRBD1 (6 bases). The CDR3 is 16 amino acids. Between the trimmed V and J ends, which lost 4 bases and 7 bases, there was a span of 20 bases. Per germline, CDR1 MNHNS and CDR2 SASEGT.